Following are 12 T cell receptor beta chains from one sample sequenced in a study of T cell responses to AZD1222 COVID-19 vaccine. Sequencing used immunoSEQ multiplex PCR; TCRdb keeps in-frame clones, though not all of them. This sample has over 110,000 clones, with roughly 91% found just once. Sequenced material: peripheral blood, taken on day 0 of AZD1222 vaccination. These receptors were taken from an adult in good health.

This chain connects TRBV6-2 or TRBV6-3 to TRBJ2-7, with no clear D. This CDR3 comprises 14 residues. V shed 6 bases and J shed 1 base, with 13 bases lying between them. Germline values: CDR1 MNHEY, CDR2 SVGEGT. CDR3 amino acids: CASSSWQLSYEQYF. CDR3 nucleotide sequence: TGTGCCAGCAGCTCTTGGCAGCTGTCCTACGAGCAGTACTTC.

To note about this clone: Mismatch with germline at one junction end may stem from a read error. The V gene is TRBV2, the J gene TRBJ2-2; no clear D. The CDR3 has 13 amino acids. Germline V CDR1 and CDR2: SNHLY, FYNNEI. The CDR3 protein is CASSEGNTGELFF. Here the CDR3 DNA reads TGTGCCAGCAGCGAAGGGAACACCGGGGAGCTGTTTTTT.

The genes are TRBV5-6 and TRBJ2-3; weak D call: TRBD2 (6 bases). Germline V gene data show CDR1 as SGHDT and CDR2 as YYEEEE. The CDR3 consists of 15 residues. V was pared by 3 bases and J by 2 bases, with 13 bases between. The chain's CDR3 is CASSSGLFLTDTQYF. The CDR3 nucleotides are TGTGCCAGCAGCTCCGGACTATTTCTCACAGATACGCAGTATTTT.

This clone was recorded once. J is TRBJ2-7 and V is TRBV10-3; D unresolved. V lost 5 bases and J 4 bases, leaving 9 bases between the germline ends. The germline V gene encodes CDR1 ENHRY and CDR2 SYGVKD. The CDR3 contains 12 residues. CDR3 sequence (DNA): TGTGCCATCAGTACGTTGGGTTACGAGCAGTACTTC. This sequence encodes CAISTLGYEQYF.

This clone was seen once. This sequence joins TRBV7-2 and TRBJ2-1, with a tentative D call TRBD1 (6 bases). CDR3 length: 16 residues. Germline values: CDR1 SGHTA, CDR2 FQGNSA. The V and J ends lost 4 bases and 7 bases respectively, with 20 bases between them. The CDR3 sequence is CASSSPGQLARNEQFF. In DNA, the CDR3 is TGTGCCAGCAGCTCCCCAGGACAGCTAGCACGGAATGAGCAGTTCTTC.

The rearrangement uses TRBV29-1 and TRBJ1-1; TRBD1 matches 8 bases. The CDR3 is 13 amino acids. Germline loops: CDR1 SQVTM, CDR2 ANQGSEA. J was trimmed by 5 bases and V by 3 bases; bases with no gene match: 5. DNA of the CDR3: TGCAGCGTTGAGGTACAGGGGGGAACTGAAGCTTTCTTT. Its translation: CSVEVQGGTEAFF.

The V gene is TRBV11-3, the J gene TRBJ2-2; the D gene is possibly TRBD1 (5 bases). This CDR3 region has 16 residues. Trimming took 0 bases from V and 3 from J, leaving 11 bases between them. Looked up from germline, CDR1 is SGHNT and CDR2 is YENEEA. DNA for the CDR3: TGTGCCAGCAGCTTAGATCATGGGGCCTACACCGGGGAGCTGTTTTTT. Translated: CASSLDHGAYTGELFF.

This chain links TRBV30 with TRBJ1-1; no clear D gene. V was pared by 8 bases and J by 2 bases, with 12 bases between. CDR1 and CDR2 from the germline V gene are GTSNPN and SVGIG (reference sequence). The CDR3 is 12 residues long. The DNA of the CDR3 is TGTGCCGGGATGAGGGCAAACACTGAAGCTTTCTTT. Its protein product is CAGMRANTEAFF.

The chain links TRBV6-5 to TRBJ1-1; D remains unclear. CDR3 length: 16 amino acids. V lost 0 bases and J lost 0, with 11 bases in between. Germline assignment: CDR1 MNHEY and CDR2 SVGAGI. The CDR3 loop reads CASSYSFREVNTEAFF. The CDR3 nucleotides read TGTGCCAGCAGTTACTCTTTCCGGGAGGTGAACACTGAAGCTTTCTTT.

This clone was seen only once. The genes are TRBV7-3 and TRBJ2-6, with 8 bases aligning to TRBD1. The CDR3 length is 15 residues. CDR1 is SGHTA, CDR2 FQGTGA, per germline. The ends lost 1 base at V and 13 bases at J; junction bases unmatched: 9. This chain's CDR3 is CASSLKRTGQGVLTF. In DNA, the CDR3 is TGTGCCAGCAGCTTAAAAAGGACAGGACAGGGTGTCCTGACTTTC.

The chain is built from TRBV18 and TRBJ2-1; 8 bases map to TRBD1. CDR3 length: 16 amino acids. Losses at the gene ends were 3 bases for V and 5 bases for J; bases not matched to a gene: 9. The germline gives CDR1 KGHSH, CDR2 LQKENI. Written as DNA, the CDR3 is TGTGCCAGCTCACCCTATTCAGGACAGGGAAACAATGAGCAGTTCTTC. It encodes CASSPYSGQGNNEQFF.

The chain combines TRBV21-1 with TRBJ1-5; the DNA was not used to check the table's D call, TRBD1. TRBV21-1 is shown as a pseudogene. The CDR3 is 15 amino acids. The CDR3 DNA reads TGTGCCAGCAGTACAGGGGACGCAAGCAATCAGCCCCAGCATTTT. Protein: CASSTGDASNQPQHF.